What follows are 32 T cell receptor beta chains derived from one specimen sequenced in a study of T-cell reconstitution after alpha-beta-depleted transplantation in children. Unique molecular identifiers featured in how the TCRbeta library was prepared. TCRdb passed the PCR reads through MiXCR, listing each CDR3 protein once. The data contain about 240,000 distinct CDR3 sequences, roughly 24% of them singletons. Sample: PBMCs, taken before TCRalphabeta/CD19-depleted stem cell transplant. The source is a girl aged 2 to 10 with Fanconi anemia, due to receive a stem cell transplant.

J is TRBJ1-5 and V is TRBV20-1; 8 bases map to TRBD1. Germline V gives CDR1 DFQATT, CDR2 SNEGSKA (reference sequence). This CDR3 has 15 amino acids. V dropped 3 bases and J dropped 0; count of bases not matched to a gene: 4. In DNA form, the CDR3 reads TGCAGTGCTAGTAGGGGACAGGTTAGCAATCAGCCCCAGCATTTT. It encodes CSASRGQVSNQPQHF.

This clonotype was counted at least ten times. V gene TRBV12-3 or TRBV12-4 combines with J gene TRBJ1-5, with D perhaps TRBD1 (6 bases). V was trimmed by 2 bases and J by 6 bases, leaving 8 bases between them. The CDR3 is 13 residues long. The CDR3, as DNA: TGTGCCAGCAGTTTACCCAGGGGTCAGCCCCAGCATTTT. Protein product: CASSLPRGQPQHF.

The V gene is TRBV28, the J gene TRBJ2-5, with D hard to call. V shed 7 bases and J shed 4 bases, with 16 bases lying between them. The CDR3 has 14 residues. Germline CDR1 reads MDHEN; CDR2 reads SYDVKM. The CDR3 coding sequence is TGTGCCAGCACCCGGGCCTGGGGTGGAGAGACCCAGTACTTC. It codes for CASTRAWGGETQYF.

J is TRBJ1-3 and V is TRBV29-1; D is uncertain. The V gene lost 5 bases and the J gene lost 5 bases, with 7 bases spanning the gap. Per germline, CDR1 SQVTM and CDR2 ANQGSEA. The CDR3 spans 11 residues. CDR3 residues: CSVSSRNTIYF. The CDR3 bases are TGCAGCGTTTCGTCGCGAAACACCATATATTTT.

V usage is TRBV2 and J usage is TRBJ2-3; the match to TRBD2 covers 9 bases. In germline, CDR1 is SNHLY, CDR2 FYNNEI. After removal of 4 bases from V and 4 bases from J, the junction contained 9 bases not matched to a gene. The CDR3 is 16 amino acids. For the CDR3, the DNA is TGTGCCAGCAGTGGCCCCGGGACTAGCTTGGCAGATACGCAGTATTTT. Translation gives CASSGPGTSLADTQYF.

This clonotype has ten or more counts. V is TRBV27 and J is TRBJ2-3, with D perhaps TRBD2 (6 bases). The length of the CDR3 is 15 residues. V dropped 8 bases and J dropped 5 bases, with 20 bases sitting between them. Looked up from germline, CDR1 is MNHEY and CDR2 is SMNVEV (reference sequence). In DNA form, the CDR3 reads TGTGCCAGCGCGCATTGGGACTCTCCGCTAGATACGCAGTATTTT. Its protein is CASAHWDSPLDTQYF.

J is TRBJ1-1 and V is TRBV6-1, with 7 positions matching TRBD1. CDR3 length: 15 residues. The germline V gene has CDR1 MNHNS and CDR2 SASEGT. Trimming at V came to 7 bases and at J to 5 bases, leaving 13 bases not matched to a gene. This CDR3 is CASNVGGWSRTEAFF. The CDR3 DNA reads as TGTGCCAGCAACGTAGGGGGCTGGTCGAGGACTGAAGCTTTCTTT.

The CDR3 spells CASSPRLAGPSSYEQYF. CDR3 in DNA: TGTGCCAGCAGCCCACGGCTAGCGGGGCCGAGCTCCTACGAGCAGTACTTC. The V gene is TRBV7-2, the J gene TRBJ2-7, with 9 bases matching TRBD2. V gave up 5 bases and J gave up 0 bases; unmatched junction bases: 11. The germline CDR1 and CDR2 sequences are SGHTA and FQGNSA. The CDR3 covers 17 residues.

This clonotype was seen ten or more times. This chain joins TRBV20-1 and TRBJ2-5; D gene unclear. Germline loops: CDR1 DFQATT, CDR2 SNEGSKA (reference sequence). V lost 3 bases, J lost 1 base, and 6 bases lay in between. The CDR3 runs 12 residues. The CDR3 nucleotides read TGCAGTGCTAGTCGATCCCAAGAGACCCAGTACTTC. Its protein is CSASRSQETQYF.

The genes are TRBV7-2 and TRBJ2-3; D might be TRBD2 (6 bases). CDR3 length equals 14 residues. CDR1 is SGHTA, CDR2 FQGNSA, per germline. The germline V and J ends were trimmed by 3 bases and 5 bases, with 12 bases remaining between them. CDR3 nucleotide sequence: TGTGCCAGCAGCTTTCTAACGGAGGGAGATACGCAGTATTTT. It is translated as CASSFLTEGDTQYF.

V is TRBV28 and J is TRBJ1-5; 8 bases agree with TRBD1. The ends lost 2 bases at V and 6 bases at J; junction bases unmatched: 0. The CDR3 is 13 amino acids. Germline V gene data show CDR1 as MDHEN and CDR2 as SYDVKM. CDR3 sequence reads: CASSLDRGQPQHF. The CDR3 nucleotides are TGTGCCAGCAGTTTAGACAGGGGTCAGCCCCAGCATTTT.

This chain joins TRBV11-2 and TRBJ2-7; D gene unclear. V lost 1 base and J lost 6, with 4 bases in between. The CDR3 is 11 residues long. The V gene's germline CDR1 is SGHAT and CDR2 FQNNGV. CDR3 sequence reads: CASSLVLEQYF. DNA of the CDR3: TGTGCCAGCAGCTTAGTTCTCGAGCAGTACTTC.

The sample holds a few counts of this clonotype. The genes are TRBV18 and TRBJ1-1; unclear D gene. Trimming removed 0 bases from V and 7 bases from J, with 6 bases in between. CDR3 length: 12 amino acids. Germline CDR1 is KGHSH and CDR2 is LQKENI. CDR3 in amino acids: CASSPPGNEAFF. CDR3 nucleotide sequence: TGTGCCAGCTCACCACCGGGGAATGAAGCTTTCTTT.

In regard to this clonotype: The junction shows a germline mismatch at one end, possibly a read error. The V gene is TRBV6-1, the J gene TRBJ2-1; 8 nucleotides line up with TRBD1. The CDR3 totals 15 residues. Germline V gene lookup returns CDR1 MNHNS and CDR2 SASEGT. CDR3 protein: CVSSEGQGAYNEQFF. CDR3 bases: TGTGTCAGCAGTGAAGGACAGGGCGCCTACAATGAGCAGTTCTTC.

Note on this clonotype: A much larger clone is a single base away; this may be a read error. CDR3 amino acids: CASSEPGQGHEQFF. The CDR3 DNA is TGTGCCAGCAGTGAACCGGGACAGGGCCATGAGCAGTTCTTC. This chain joins TRBV25-1 and TRBJ2-1; the match to TRBD1 covers 9 bases. The CDR3 spans 14 residues. CDR1 and CDR2 (germline): MGHDK, SYGVNS. With V trimmed by 2 bases and J by 8 bases, 4 bases remained unmatched.

This rearrangement joins TRBV12-3 or TRBV12-4 to TRBJ1-1; 9 bases are a match to TRBD1. This CDR3 is built from 15 residues. The trim removed 5 bases at V and 5 bases at J, leaving 9 bases unmatched. CDR3 nucleotides: TGTGCCAGCAGTCACCCTCCCGACAGGGGGACTGAAGCTTTCTTT. Protein sequence: CASSHPPDRGTEAFF.

This clonotype showed up just a few times. This sequence joins TRBV20-1 and TRBJ2-1; D possibly uses TRBD1 or TRBD2 (6 bases each). V was cut by 4 bases and J by 9 bases, with 16 bases left in between. Germline values: CDR1 DFQATT, CDR2 SNEGSKA (reference sequence). CDR3 size: 13 residues. The CDR3 sequence is CSAKSRGVGEQFF. The CDR3 DNA reads TGCAGTGCTAAGTCAAGGGGGGTGGGTGAGCAGTTCTTC.

This clonotype came up a few times. The V and J genes are TRBV6-1 and TRBJ2-3; D uncertain. The CDR3 is made up of 13 amino acids. Per germline, CDR1 MNHNS and CDR2 SASEGT. Trimming cost V 3 bases and J 4 bases, with 8 bases left between them. The CDR3: CASSEGQADTQYF. CDR3 bases: TGTGCCAGCAGTGAGGGCCAGGCAGATACGCAGTATTTT.

The table lists this clonotype with a few counts. The J gene is TRBJ2-2, the V gene TRBV4-1, with TRBD2 identical over 13 bases. The junction had 5 bases not matched to a gene; V was cut back by 1 base and J by 0 bases. The CDR3 covers 19 residues. Germline-derived CDR1 and CDR2 are MGHRA and YSYEKL. In DNA form, the CDR3 reads TGCGCCAGCAGCCAAGTTGGACTAGCGGGAGCCGCGAACACCGGGGAGCTGTTTTTT. This codes for CASSQVGLAGAANTGELFF.

The sample holds a few counts of this clonotype. The chain has TRBV24-1 and TRBJ2-5; 9 bases line up with TRBD1. Germline CDR1 KGHDR, CDR2 SFDVKD. This CDR3 spans 13 amino acids. Germline trimming cut 7 bases from V and 5 bases from J; bases unmatched to any gene: 4. CDR3 nucleotides: TGTGCCACCAGGGACAGGGGAGAGGAGACCCAGTACTTC. It codes for CATRDRGEETQYF.

In its sample, this clonotype was seen many times. The chain has TRBV20-1 and TRBJ2-1; 7 nucleotides align to TRBD1. V was clipped by 1 base and J by 3 bases; unmatched bases: 6. This CDR3 has 15 residues. Germline loops: CDR1 DFQATT, CDR2 SNEGSKA (reference sequence). In DNA, the CDR3 is TGCAGTGCTAGAGCGCCGACAGGGAGCTACAATGAGCAGTTCTTC. Its protein product is CSARAPTGSYNEQFF.

This clonotype has at least ten counts. The chain joins TRBV12-3 or TRBV12-4 to TRBJ2-2; maybe TRBD1 (6 bases). The CDR3 loop spans 15 amino acids. V lost 6 bases to trimming and J lost 2 bases, with 13 bases between them. The CDR3 reads CASRRTGSNTGELFF. The CDR3 region has the DNA TGTGCCAGCAGGCGAACAGGGAGTAACACCGGGGAGCTGTTTTTT.

This chain links TRBV20-1 with TRBJ2-5; maybe TRBD2 (5 bases). This CDR3 is 13 amino acids long. Germline V gives CDR1 DFQATT, CDR2 SNEGSKA (reference sequence). The V gene lost 2 bases and the J gene lost 5 bases, with 12 bases spanning the gap. The CDR3 protein is CSARSSLGETQYF. CDR3 nucleotides: TGCAGTGCTAGATCTAGCTTGGGGGAGACCCAGTACTTC.

This clonotype was recorded many times. The chain carries TRBV20-1 and TRBJ1-1; no clear D gene. Trimming stripped 0 bases from V and 1 base from J, with 12 bases between. The CDR3 is made up of 15 amino acids. Germline lookup yields CDR1 DFQATT and CDR2 SNEGSKA (reference sequence). Here the CDR3 reads CSARDLWTANTEAFF. CDR3 sequence (DNA): TGCAGTGCTAGAGATCTCTGGACGGCGAACACTGAAGCTTTCTTT.

The V and J genes are TRBV7-2 and TRBJ2-3; D is uncertain. The germline V gene encodes CDR1 SGHTA and CDR2 FQGNSA. The CDR3 covers 15 residues. V lost 1 base to trimming and J lost 2 bases, with 10 bases between them. CDR3 in DNA: TGTGCCAGCAGCTTAGTTGCACTCGACACAGATACGCAGTATTTT. Its translation is CASSLVALDTDTQYF.

This chain uses TRBV23-1 with TRBJ2-5; TRBD1 matches 8 bases. TRBV23-1 is noted as an ORF with a role that remains uncertain. V shed 0 bases and J 1 base; nucleotides not matched to a gene: 16. This CDR3 spans 20 amino acids. CDR3 bases: TGCGCCAGCAGTCAATCGAGGACTTTTCGTGGCAGGGGGCCCCAAGAGACCCAGTACTTC. Its translation: CASSQSRTFRGRGPQETQYF.

This clonotype was seen repeatedly, ten times or more. V and J are TRBV20-1 and TRBJ1-2; D unresolved. Germline loops: CDR1 DFQATT, CDR2 SNEGSKA (reference sequence). This CDR3 contains 13 residues. Trimming took 0 bases from V and 7 from J, leaving 12 bases between them. CDR3 protein: CSARDPSGPGYTF. The CDR3 bases are TGCAGTGCTAGAGACCCCTCCGGGCCTGGCTACACCTTC.

In this sample, this clonotype turned up many times. The V call is TRBV27, the J call TRBJ2-4, with 9 nucleotides matching TRBD1. This CDR3 spans 20 amino acids. Germline lookup yields CDR1 MNHEY and CDR2 SMNVEV (reference sequence). Trimming cost V 5 bases and J 1 base; bases outside gene matches: 18. CDR3 residues: CASSPDRGLSKNSAKNIQYF. CDR3 nucleotide sequence: TGTGCCAGCAGTCCCGACAGGGGGTTAAGTAAGAATAGCGCCAAAAACATTCAGTACTTC.

This clonotype was counted many times. The chain has TRBV29-1 and TRBJ2-1, with 14 bases fitting TRBD2. This CDR3 has 16 residues. V gave up 5 bases and J gave up 1 base; unmatched junction bases: 4. Germline CDR1 is SQVTM and CDR2 is ANQGSEA. Written as DNA, the CDR3 is TGCAGCGTTAGGACTAGCGGGGGGATTTCCTACAATGAGCAGTTCTTC. Translated: CSVRTSGGISYNEQFF.

The sample holds many counts of this clonotype. V and J are TRBV12-3 or TRBV12-4 and TRBJ2-5; D might be TRBD1 (6 bases). V was pared by 3 bases and J by 5 bases, with 13 bases between. CDR3 length equals 14 residues. CDR3 DNA: TGTGCCAGCAGTTTCCAGGGGTACGGGGAGACCCAGTACTTC. Protein: CASSFQGYGETQYF.

V and J are TRBV20-1 and TRBJ1-2; 11 positions agree with TRBD1. Germline CDR1 DFQATT, CDR2 SNEGSKA (reference sequence). The junction had 3 bases not matched to a gene; V was cut back by 4 bases and J by 5 bases. The CDR3 is 13 residues long. In nucleotides, the CDR3 is TGCAGTGCTATTGGGACAGGGGGTTATGGCTACACCTTC. Translated: CSAIGTGGYGYTF.

The table lists this clonotype with many counts. The rearrangement joins TRBV5-1 to TRBJ1-1; TRBD1 matches at 8 bases. The CDR3 is made up of 13 amino acids. Germline V gene lookup returns CDR1 SGHRS and CDR2 YFSETQ. Losses at the gene ends were 4 bases for V and 3 bases for J; bases not matched to a gene: 2. CDR3 DNA: TGCGCCAGCAGCGTGGACAGGGACACTGAAGCTTTCTTT. Translated, it gives CASSVDRDTEAFF.